Following are 9 T cell receptor beta chains from one sample sequenced in a study of human T cells and chemical hapten exposure (dated by TCRdb to the early 2020s). The time point label here, explained by the study, means: patch test 1, 2 weeks after DPC sensitization. The treatment or condition tag for this specimen amounts to: therapeutic diphenylcyclopropenone sensitization with weekly scalp DPC. Libraries were made using RACE. The data were produced on a NextSeq 500. TCRdb ran its own pipeline on the public reads, namely fastp trimming at Q25 and MiXCR clone calling, and kept in-frame beta chains. Every distinct CDR3 protein forms one entry, paired with its most common genes and DNA. A total of more than 90,000 distinct CDR3 sequences appear in this sample, more than 9% of them only once. The ten largest clones represent roughly 2.4% of the sample. Sample: whole blood, taken in connection with sensitization to the hapten diphenylcyclopropenone (DPC). All receptors derive from a middle-aged man with alopecia areata. Some clones in this sample may be carry-over from other donors' samples.

The chain recombines TRBV29-1 with TRBJ2-1; no clear D gene. V lost 3 bases and J lost 8, with 20 bases in between. Germline V gene data show CDR1 as SQVTM and CDR2 as ANQGSEA. The CDR3 is made up of 15 amino acids. This CDR3 reads CSVDGSGQGGHEQFF. In nucleotides, the CDR3 is TGCAGCGTTGATGGGTCAGGTCAAGGTGGTCATGAGCAGTTCTTC.

The chain combines TRBV20-1 with TRBJ2-3; the D gene is possibly TRBD2 (5 bases). The germline V and J ends were trimmed by 8 bases and 0 bases, with 12 bases remaining between them. The CDR3 has 13 residues. Germline V gene lookup returns CDR1 DFQATT and CDR2 SNEGSKA (reference sequence). The CDR3 sequence is CSRTETSTDTQYF. The CDR3 nucleotides are TGCAGTAGGACTGAAACTAGCACAGATACGCAGTATTTT.

This clonotype was seen many times. The chain joins TRBV28 to TRBJ1-1; D is uncertain. Germline V gene lookup returns CDR1 MDHEN and CDR2 SYDVKM. There are 14 residues in the CDR3. Trimming stripped 0 bases from V and 1 base from J, with 6 bases between. In nucleotides, the CDR3 is TGTGCCAGCAGTTTATGGGAGGGGAACACTGAAGCTTTCTTT. Residues: CASSLWEGNTEAFF.

This clonotype was seen more than once but under ten times. The rearrangement joins TRBV7-9 to TRBJ2-5, with D hard to call. The germline gives CDR1 SEHNR, CDR2 FQNEAQ (reference sequence). V lost 5 bases and J 2 bases, leaving 9 bases between the germline ends. This CDR3 has 13 amino acids. The CDR3 sequence is CASSRVRQETQYF. The DNA of the CDR3 is TGTGCCAGCAGCCGAGTGAGGCAAGAGACCCAGTACTTC.

In this sample, this clonotype turned up a few times. The chain uses TRBV14 and TRBJ2-7; no reliable D call. V was trimmed by 4 bases and J by 3 bases, leaving 10 bases between them. The length of the CDR3 is 13 residues. Germline-derived CDR1 and CDR2 are SGHDN and FVKESK. The CDR3 region has the DNA TGTGCCAGCAGCCTAACCAACAGCTACGAGCAGTACGTC. Its translation is CASSLTNSYEQYV.

This clonotype was detected many times. J is TRBJ2-3 and V is TRBV15; unclear D gene. Germline-derived CDR1 and CDR2 are LNHNV and YYDKDF (reference sequence). This CDR3 contains 14 residues. The CDR3 is CAPAGITGTDTQYF. CDR3 nucleotide sequence: TGTGCACCAGCTGGGATCACGGGTACAGATACGCAGTATTTT.

This clonotype was found a few times. The V gene is TRBV7-8, the J gene TRBJ2-7; no definite D call. V was pared by 2 bases and J by 4 bases, with 6 bases between. Germline CDR1 and CDR2: SGHVS and FQNEAQ. This CDR3 is 12 amino acids long. As DNA, the CDR3 is TGTGCCAGCAGCTTATCCCCATACGAGCAGTACGTC. The encoded protein is CASSLSPYEQYV.

This chain joins TRBV6-6 and TRBJ2-7; TRBD1 matches 8 bases. The V gene end was trimmed by 5 bases and the J gene end by 3 bases; junction bases not matched to a gene: 3. Per the germline V gene, CDR1 is MNHNY and CDR2 is SVGAGI (reference sequence). The CDR3 covers 13 residues. The CDR3 is CASSTGGFYEQYV. In DNA form, the CDR3 reads TGTGCCAGCAGTACAGGGGGTTTCTACGAGCAGTACGTC.

Many counts were recorded for this clonotype. The chain is built from TRBV29-1 and TRBJ2-3; possibly TRBD1 for D (6 bases). The CDR3 consists of 10 residues. Between the trimmed V and J ends, which lost 7 bases and 5 bases, there was a span of 7 bases. The germline V gene has CDR1 SQVTM and CDR2 ANQGSEA. CDR3 nucleotide sequence: TGCAGCGCAGGGGAAGATACGCAGTATTTT. It translates to CSAGEDTQYF.